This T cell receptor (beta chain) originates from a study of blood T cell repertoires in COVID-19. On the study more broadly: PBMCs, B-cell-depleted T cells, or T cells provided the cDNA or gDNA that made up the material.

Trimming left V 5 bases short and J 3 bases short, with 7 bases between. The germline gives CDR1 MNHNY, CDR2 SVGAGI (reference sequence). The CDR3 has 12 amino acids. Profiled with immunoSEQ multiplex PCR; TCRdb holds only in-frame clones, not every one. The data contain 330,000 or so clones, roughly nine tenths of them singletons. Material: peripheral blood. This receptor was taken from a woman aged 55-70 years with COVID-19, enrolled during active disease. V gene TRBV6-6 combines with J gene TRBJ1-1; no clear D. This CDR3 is CASSTGDTEAFF. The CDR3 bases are TGTGCCAGCAGTACCGGGGACACTGAAGCTTTCTTT.